This entry is about one T cell receptor beta chain. No antigen is known for it. This sample was included in a study of OX40 agonist ivuxolimab in advanced cancers. The wider study: Dose-escalation patients' cancers were hepatocellular carcinoma, melanoma, renal cell or head and neck cancer.

The CDR3 covers 16 residues. CDR1 is SGHAT, CDR2 FQNNGV, per germline. With V trimmed by 0 bases and J by 5 bases, 9 bases remained unmatched. Study-wide results and caveats: Clones of CD4+ and CD8+ blood T cells grew by week 6 at doses of 0.1 to 3.0 mg/kg. Among T cells, CD8+ cells averaged more expanded clones than CD4+ cells.

Assay: immunoSEQ multiplex PCR; the TCRdb copy retains only in-frame clones and omits some. The top ten clones hold roughly 1.5% of a sample with about 88,000 clones, around nine tenths of them seen once. V usage is TRBV11-2 and J usage is TRBJ2-5; 7 bases are a match to TRBD2. The sample in question was CD4+ or CD8+ T cells sorted from blood, obtained in a trial of the OX40 agonist ivuxolimab. The TCR originated in an adult with an advanced solid tumor such as melanoma, head and neck, liver or kidney cancer. As DNA, the CDR3 is TGTGCCAGCAGCTTAGACGGCGGGGGTCTGGGTGAGACCCAGTACTTC. Protein sequence: CASSLDGGGLGETQYF.